The 18 T cell receptor beta chains reported below all come from one sample, sequenced in a study of T cells in tuberculosis. Sorting used thawed, overnight-rested PBMC stained with anti-CD3, a viability dye and GMM-loaded CD1B tetramer. The CD1B tetramers carried C32 glucose monomycolate purified from Rhodococcus equi. This table comes from immunoSEQ multiplex PCR, and its TCRdb copy is limited to in-frame clones, with some not included. The sample lists 85,000 to 90,000 clones, roughly 93% occurring once. Material for sequencing was CD1b-GMM tetramer-negative cells sorted from PBMCs. These receptors came from an adult woman with latent tuberculosis.

The CDR3 DNA follows: TGTGCCAGCAGGGAGACTTCGGATACGCAGTATTTT. Its translation is CASRETSDTQYF. The genes are TRBV6-5 and TRBJ2-3; D unresolved. Trimming pared 6 bases from V and 6 bases from J, leaving 10 bases between. The CDR3 totals 12 residues. CDR1 and CDR2 (germline): MNHEY, SVGAGI.

CDR3: CASSQGSGNTIYF. CDR3 coding DNA: TGTGCCAGCAGCCAGGGCTCTGGAAACACCATATATTTT. V usage is TRBV7-9 and J usage is TRBJ1-3; maybe TRBD1 (5 bases). Trimming cost V 5 bases and J 0 bases, with 5 bases left between them. The CDR3 is 13 amino acids. The germline V gene has CDR1 SEHNR and CDR2 FQNEAQ (reference sequence).

The rearrangement links TRBV7-9 to TRBJ2-1, with TRBD1 as a possible D gene (6 bases). This CDR3 has 14 amino acids. Trimming took 1 base from V and 6 from J, leaving 10 bases between them. CDR1 SEHNR and CDR2 FQNEAQ come from the germline V gene (reference sequence). The CDR3 nucleotides are TGTGCCAGCAGCTTAGGGCAGGGGAGCAATGAGCAGTTCTTC. It specifies CASSLGQGSNEQFF.

The CDR3 loop reads CATSRDRGQNTEAFF. CDR3 sequence (DNA): TGTGCCACCAGCAGAGATCGTGGGCAGAACACTGAAGCTTTCTTT. The rearrangement links TRBV15 to TRBJ1-1, with no clear D. Germline-derived CDR1 and CDR2 are LNHNV and YYDKDF (reference sequence). Trimming shortened V by 0 bases and J by 1 base, and 9 bases separated the two germline ends. This CDR3 contains 15 residues.

The chain is built from TRBV5-4 and TRBJ1-2, with 8 bases lining up with TRBD1. CDR1 and CDR2 (germline): SGHNT, YYREEE (reference sequence). The junction had 5 bases not matched to a gene; V was cut back by 4 bases and J by 6 bases. The CDR3 totals 13 residues. CDR3 DNA sequence: TGTGCCAGCAGCCCGGACAGGGTAGATGGCTACACCTTC. Translated, it gives CASSPDRVDGYTF.

The chain recombines TRBV29-1 with TRBJ2-5, with D perhaps TRBD2 (5 bases). CDR1 is SQVTM, CDR2 ANQGSEA, per germline. Trimming removed 6 bases at V and 4 bases at J, with 12 bases between. The CDR3 has 12 amino acids. The CDR3 spells CSVGEGRETQYF. The CDR3 nucleotides read TGCAGCGTGGGAGAGGGCCGAGAGACCCAGTACTTC.

The CDR3 here is CASSLGDSRIYGYTF. CDR3 DNA: TGCGCCAGCAGCTTGGGGGACAGCAGGATCTATGGCTACACCTTC. The rearrangement joins TRBV5-1 to TRBJ1-2, with 7 bases aligning to TRBD1. CDR1 is SGHRS and CDR2 is YFSETQ in the germline V gene. This CDR3 has 15 residues. Trimming took 0 bases from V and 4 from J; bases not matched to a gene: 6.

The rearrangement uses TRBV11-2 and TRBJ2-5; D is possibly TRBD2 (6 bases). The CDR3 consists of 14 residues. The V gene's germline CDR1 is SGHAT and CDR2 FQNNGV. V was shortened by 1 base and J by 4 bases, with 10 bases between the two germline ends. The CDR3 sequence is CASSLGRGGETQYF. The DNA for the CDR3 is TGTGCCAGCAGCTTAGGGAGGGGAGGAGAGACCCAGTACTTC.

This chain links TRBV10-3 with TRBJ1-2; D uncertain. The CDR3 spans 12 residues. V was pared by 6 bases and J by 6 bases, with 11 bases between. In germline, CDR1 is ENHRY, CDR2 SYGVKD. For the CDR3, the DNA is TGTGCCATCAGGACCGGGGAACATGGCTACACCTTC. It yields the protein CAIRTGEHGYTF.

The rearrangement links TRBV13 to TRBJ2-5; 12 bases align to TRBD1. After removal of 4 bases from V and 4 bases from J, the junction contained 4 bases not matched to a gene. The length of the CDR3 is 15 residues. Germline CDR1 and CDR2: PRHDT and FYEKMQ (reference sequence). The CDR3 DNA sequence: TGTGCCAGCAGCTACGGGGACAGGGGGCGAGAGACCCAGTACTTC. Its protein product is CASSYGDRGRETQYF.

The J gene is TRBJ2-3, the V gene TRBV5-6, with 8 bases lining up with TRBD1. This CDR3 region has 19 residues. The V and J ends lost 2 bases and 4 bases, in that order; junction bases with no gene match: 18. Germline lookup yields CDR1 SGHDT and CDR2 YYEEEE. The DNA for the CDR3 is TGTGCCAGCAGCTTTAGTGACAGGGGAAGACCCTGGTCGGCAGATACGCAGTATTTT. It encodes CASSFSDRGRPWSADTQYF.

A remark on this clone: At one end, the junction sequence differs from germline, possibly due to a read error. The V call is TRBV7-7, the J call TRBJ2-2; TRBD2 is a possible D gene (5 bases). Germline V gene lookup returns CDR1 SSHAT and CDR2 FNYEAQ (reference sequence). The CDR3 loop spans 14 amino acids. The DNA of the CDR3 is TGTGCTAGCAGCCGCCTCAGAGGGTCCGGGGAGCTGTTTTTT. It encodes CASSRLRGSGELFF.

The V call is TRBV18, the J call TRBJ2-7, with unresolved D. Germline V gene data show CDR1 as KGHSH and CDR2 as LQKENI. Trimming cost V 3 bases and J 5 bases, with 5 bases left between them. The CDR3 runs 11 residues. CDR3: CASSPPNEQYF. In DNA, the CDR3 is TGTGCCAGCTCACCCCCCAACGAGCAGTACTTC.

The chain carries TRBV7-2 and TRBJ2-6; 11 bases fit TRBD1. Germline-derived CDR1 and CDR2 are SGHTA and FQGNSA. The CDR3 consists of 18 residues. The V and J ends lost 3 bases and 1 base, in that order; junction bases with no gene match: 5. The DNA for the CDR3 is TGTGCCAGCAGCTTTGGACAGGGGGCTGAATCTGGGGCCAACGTCCTGACTTTC. Encoded protein: CASSFGQGAESGANVLTF.

V usage is TRBV21-1 and J usage is TRBJ2-3; TRBD2, the D gene given by the table, was not confirmed from the DNA. TRBV21-1 counts as a pseudogene. The CDR3 extends over 13 amino acids. CDR3 protein: CASTAQGLLTQYF. CDR3 sequence (DNA): TGTGCCAGCACCGCCCAGGGACTTCTTACGCAGTATTTT.

This clone was recorded only once. The chain is built from TRBV28 and TRBJ2-2, with D possibly TRBD1 on 5 matching bases. Trimming cost V 3 bases and J 5 bases, with 13 bases left between them. This CDR3 region has 15 residues. Germline loops: CDR1 MDHEN, CDR2 SYDVKM. The DNA for the CDR3 is TGTGCCAGCAGTTTGTTAGGGGTTGGGACCGGGGAGCTGTTTTTT. This gives the protein CASSLLGVGTGELFF.

V usage is TRBV6-1 and J usage is TRBJ1-2, with D possibly matching TRBD1 (5 bases). The CDR3 runs 12 residues. V dropped 10 bases and J dropped 2 bases, with 11 bases sitting between them. CDR1 and CDR2 (germline): MNHNS, SASEGT. CDR3 in amino acids: CATADNNYGYTF. The CDR3 DNA sequence: TGTGCCACCGCGGACAACAACTATGGCTACACCTTC.

CDR3 sequence: CSVVTTTGAGAFF. DNA of the CDR3: TGCAGCGTTGTTACGACGACAGGGGCAGGAGCTTTCTTT. The chain has TRBV29-1 and TRBJ1-1, with 8 bases identical to TRBD1. Germline CDR1 SQVTM, CDR2 ANQGSEA. This CDR3 contains 13 residues. V shed 4 bases, J shed 10 bases, and the junction held 11 bases outside the gene matches.